This T cell receptor (beta chain) was obtained from a study of response to subunit inactivated influenza vaccine. This CDR3 comprises 14 residues. With V trimmed by 8 bases and J by 7 bases, 13 bases remained unmatched. MiXCR, applied by TCRdb to the RT-PCR reads, yields one record per CDR3 protein. The profile shows under 200,000 distinct CDR3 sequences, about 10% of them singletons. This clonotype was detected only once. This could be a read error, since a much larger clone is one nucleotide away. The receptor comes from a man aged 50 to 75 who received an inactivated influenza vaccine. This sample comprised CD8+ T cells sorted from PBMCs, obtained less than 30 months after vaccination. This rearrangement joins TRBV12-3 or TRBV12-4 to TRBJ2-7, with 8 positions matching TRBD2. CDR3 residues: CASGPISGGREQYF. The CDR3, as DNA: TGTGCCAGCGGGCCGATAAGCGGGGGACGGGAGCAGTACTTC.